The 29 T cell receptor beta chains below come from one sample, sequenced in a study of blood T cell repertoires in COVID-19. Data came from immunoSEQ multiplex PCR; TCRdb stores just in-frame clones and leaves some out. The repertoire holds about 200,000 clones, with around 84% as singletons. The sample taken for sequencing was peripheral blood. These receptors were collected from a human donor in a cohort sampled during active COVID-19.

The V call is TRBV5-1, the J call TRBJ1-2; D gene uncertain. Trimming removed 2 bases from V and 4 bases from J, with 21 bases in between. CDR1 and CDR2 (germline): SGHRS, YFSETQ. The CDR3 covers 17 residues. The CDR3 reads CASSLNSPEVLSYGYTF. CDR3 bases: TGCGCCAGCAGCTTAAATTCGCCGGAGGTTCTCAGCTATGGCTACACCTTC.

Only one count was recorded for this clone. This sequence joins TRBV19 and TRBJ2-5; 7 positions agree with TRBD1. This CDR3 is 16 amino acids long. The germline V gene has CDR1 LNHDA and CDR2 SQIVND (reference sequence). Losses at the gene ends were 3 bases for V and 4 bases for J; bases not matched to a gene: 11. CDR3 DNA sequence: TGTGCCAGTAGTATGAAACGACAGGGCTTGCGAGAGACCCAGTACTTC. Translating gives CASSMKRQGLRETQYF.

In its sample, this clone was seen a few times. This sequence joins TRBV7-9 and TRBJ1-4; D is perhaps TRBD1 (6 bases). From germline, CDR1 is SEHNR and CDR2 FQNEAQ (reference sequence). This CDR3 is 15 amino acids long. The V gene lost 7 bases and the J gene lost 6 bases, with 18 bases spanning the gap. The CDR3 here is CASTFYGGADEKLFF. The CDR3 DNA sequence: TGTGCCAGCACCTTTTATGGGGGCGCGGATGAAAAACTGTTTTTT.

V gene TRBV11-2 combines with J gene TRBJ2-3; the D gene is possibly TRBD1 (6 bases). CDR1 is SGHAT and CDR2 is FQNNGV in the germline V gene. Trimming shortened V by 5 bases and J by 5 bases, and 11 bases separated the two germline ends. This CDR3 contains 13 residues. CDR3 in amino acids: CASSPTGIDTQYF. The CDR3 nucleotides read TGTGCCAGCAGCCCCACAGGGATAGATACGCAGTATTTT. Drawing the rest from reference TRBV11-2 and TRBJ2-3, the complete variable domain is EAGVAQSPRYKIIEKRQSVAFWCNPISGHATLYWYQQILGQGPKLLIQFQNNGVVDDSQLPKDRFSAERLKGVDSTLKIQPAKLEDSAVYLCASSPTGIDTQYFGPGTRLTVL.

A note on this clone: The same CDR3 can be traced to other DNA sequences in this sample. The chain's CDR3 is CASSLAGSQETQYF. CDR3 nucleotides: TGTGCCAGCAGCTTAGCGGGCAGCCAAGAGACCCAGTACTTC. The chain uses TRBV7-2 and TRBJ2-5; D uncertain. This CDR3 comprises 14 residues. Germline V gene sequence: CDR1 SGHTA, CDR2 FQGNSA. V gave up 0 bases and J gave up 1 base, with 6 bases separating them. Complete variable domain (other parts from reference TRBV7-2 and TRBJ2-5): GAGVSQSPSNKVTEKGKDVELRCDPISGHTALYWYRQSLGQGLEFLIYFQGNSAPDKSGLPSDRFSAERTGGSVSTLTIQRTQQEDSAVYLCASSLAGSQETQYFGPGTRLLVL.

The chain uses TRBV7-8 and TRBJ2-2; 8 bases agree with TRBD2. The V gene's germline CDR1 is SGHVS and CDR2 FQNEAQ. V trimming: 2 bases; J trimming: 1 base; junction bases outside the gene matches: 6. This CDR3 contains 17 residues. CDR3 nucleotide sequence: TGTGCCAGCAGCTTACCCAGGCTAGCGGGGAACACCGGGGAGCTGTTTTTT. Residues: CASSLPRLAGNTGELFF.

V and J are TRBV28 and TRBJ2-1, with 9 bases lining up with TRBD2. V shed 4 bases, J shed 0 bases, and the junction held 10 bases outside the gene matches. Per germline, CDR1 MDHEN and CDR2 SYDVKM. The CDR3 has 18 amino acids. DNA of the CDR3: TGTGCCAGCAGTTCCCCCGGACTAGCGCTTTACTCCTACAATGAGCAGTTCTTC. It specifies CASSSPGLALYSYNEQFF.

The table lists this clone with a few counts. This rearrangement joins TRBV30 to TRBJ2-7; 7 nucleotides align to TRBD2. V shed 0 bases and J 5 bases; nucleotides not matched to a gene: 4. Germline V gene sequence: CDR1 GTSNPN, CDR2 SVGIG (reference sequence). CDR3 length: 13 residues. The CDR3 is CAWSVGGRNEQYF. CDR3 coding DNA: TGTGCCTGGAGTGTGGGAGGGAGAAACGAGCAGTACTTC.

This chain joins TRBV24-1 and TRBJ1-5; the D gene is possibly TRBD1 (5 bases). Germline V gene lookup returns CDR1 KGHDR and CDR2 SFDVKD. The CDR3 contains 18 residues. Trimming stripped 2 bases from V and 0 bases from J, with 16 bases between. This CDR3 is CATSDSSVRGYSNQPQHF. The CDR3 DNA sequence: TGTGCCACCAGTGATTCCTCTGTTCGGGGGTATAGCAATCAGCCCCAGCATTTT.

This sequence joins TRBV28 and TRBJ1-5; the match to TRBD1 covers 9 bases. This CDR3 has 13 amino acids. J lost 8 bases, V lost 8 bases, and 7 bases had no gene match. Germline CDR1 MDHEN, CDR2 SYDVKM. The CDR3 sequence: CASGLTGGEPQHF. DNA of the CDR3: TGTGCCAGCGGCTTGACAGGGGGTGAGCCCCAGCATTTT.

This chain connects TRBV4-1 to TRBJ2-4; D is uncertain. The V gene lost 0 bases and the J gene lost 0 bases, with 9 bases spanning the gap. The germline V gene has CDR1 MGHRA and CDR2 YSYEKL. The CDR3 is 16 residues long. CDR3 coding DNA: TGCGCCAGCAGCCAAGATGGCGGCCTAGCCAAAAACATTCAGTACTTC. This translates into CASSQDGGLAKNIQYF.

V gene TRBV5-6 combines with J gene TRBJ2-4, with D perhaps matching TRBD1 (5 bases). The V end lost 3 bases, the J end lost 0 bases, and 10 bases lay between the germline ends. Germline CDR1 is SGHDT and CDR2 is YYEEEE. The CDR3 is 15 amino acids. The CDR3 nucleotides read TGTGCCAGCAGCTACAGGAGTAGAGCCAAAAACATTCAGTACTTC. Translation gives CASSYRSRAKNIQYF.

The count of this clone is one. V is TRBV9 and J is TRBJ1-4; TRBD1 agrees at 8 bases. This CDR3 is built from 15 residues. The germline V gene has CDR1 SGDLS and CDR2 YYNGEE. Trimming removed 3 bases from V and 8 bases from J; junction bases left unmatched: 9. The CDR3 sequence is CASSADRGKGEKLFF. Here the CDR3 DNA reads TGTGCCAGCAGCGCAGACAGGGGAAAAGGGGAAAAACTGTTTTTT.

The chain recombines TRBV6-6 with TRBJ2-1; 7 bases match TRBD1. The J segment lost 3 bases and the V segment lost 7 bases, leaving 9 bases of the junction unmatched. Germline lookup yields CDR1 MNHNY and CDR2 SVGAGI (reference sequence). CDR3 length equals 15 residues. The DNA for the CDR3 is TGTGCCAGCACGATACAGGGGACCAACTACAATGAGCAGTTCTTC. Translated, it gives CASTIQGTNYNEQFF.

V is TRBV10-3 and J is TRBJ2-1, with 7 nucleotides matching TRBD2. Trimming at V came to 3 bases and at J to 4 bases, leaving 6 bases not matched to a gene. The CDR3 runs to 15 residues. From germline, CDR1 is ENHRY and CDR2 SYGVKD. The CDR3 spells CAISDPGTKYNEQFF. Here the CDR3 DNA reads TGTGCCATCAGTGATCCCGGGACTAAATACAATGAGCAGTTCTTC.

This chain joins TRBV21-1 and TRBJ2-6; the table names TRBD2, a call not compared with the DNA. TRBV21-1 is shown as a pseudogene. This CDR3 region has 19 residues. The CDR3 DNA reads TGTGCCAGCAGCAAAGGGGGAGGAAAAGGATACTCTGGGGCCAACGTCCTGACTTTC. Translated: CASSKGGGKGYSGANVLTF.

The chain recombines TRBV7-2 with TRBJ2-3; TRBD2 is a possible D gene (6 bases). The CDR3 extends over 15 amino acids. V was clipped by 4 bases and J by 6 bases, with 17 bases between them. Germline CDR1 is SGHTA and CDR2 is FQGNSA. CDR3 in amino acids: CASSSTFLSGDTQYF. The DNA of the CDR3 is TGTGCCAGCAGCTCAACCTTTTTAAGCGGGGATACGCAGTATTTT. Filled out from reference TRBV7-2 and TRBJ2-3, the complete variable domain reads GAGVSQSPSNKVTEKGKDVELRCDPISGHTALYWYRQSLGQGLEFLIYFQGNSAPDKSGLPSDRFSAERTGGSVSTLTIQRTQQEDSAVYLCASSSTFLSGDTQYFGPGTRLTVL.

The gene calls are TRBV2 and TRBJ2-5; 12 positions match TRBD2. The CDR3 is 17 residues long. The J segment lost 1 base and the V segment lost 3 bases, leaving 6 bases of the junction unmatched. Germline V gene data show CDR1 as SNHLY and CDR2 as FYNNEI. The CDR3 DNA follows: TGTGCCAGCAGTGACGGACTAGCGGGGACCTCCCAAGAGACCCAGTACTTC. It specifies CASSDGLAGTSQETQYF.

The DNA for the CDR3 is TGTGCCAGCAGCTTAGCATCGGGTCAGCCCCAGCATTTT. This translates into CASSLASGQPQHF. The V gene is TRBV7-6, the J gene TRBJ1-5; no clear D. V lost 0 bases and J 6 bases, leaving 6 bases between the germline ends. Germline CDR1 SGHVS, CDR2 FNYEAQ. The CDR3 length is 13 residues.

This CDR3 is CASSPGTGPDQPQHF. CDR3 nucleotide sequence: TGTGCCAGCAGCCCAGGGACAGGGCCGGATCAGCCCCAGCATTTT. The V call is TRBV28, the J call TRBJ1-5, with 9 bases matching TRBD1. The CDR3 sequence is 15 residues long. Unmatched junction bases numbered 8, after V lost 6 bases and J lost 5 bases. CDR1 is MDHEN, CDR2 SYDVKM, per germline.

This chain joins TRBV19 and TRBJ2-7; tentatively, D is TRBD1 (6 bases). The length of the CDR3 is 15 residues. V was clipped by 6 bases and J by 2 bases, with 17 bases between them. The V gene's germline CDR1 is LNHDA and CDR2 SQIVND (reference sequence). The CDR3 here is CASSAHKAGAYEQYF. The DNA for the CDR3 is TGTGCCAGTAGCGCCCATAAGGCAGGGGCCTACGAGCAGTACTTC.

This clone has just a few counts. The CDR3 sequence: CAISTGGSSTEAFF. DNA of the CDR3: TGTGCCATCAGTACAGGGGGCTCAAGCACTGAAGCTTTCTTT. The rearrangement joins TRBV10-3 to TRBJ1-1, with 9 bases fitting TRBD1. V dropped 5 bases and J dropped 4; count of bases not matched to a gene: 5. This CDR3 is built from 14 residues. CDR1 and CDR2 from the germline V gene are ENHRY and SYGVKD.

The chain links TRBV4-1 to TRBJ1-1; D may be TRBD1 (5 bases). The CDR3 spans 15 residues. Per the germline V gene, CDR1 is MGHRA and CDR2 is YSYEKL. V was trimmed by 4 bases and J by 2 bases, leaving 14 bases between them. This CDR3 is CASSRNFDSNTEAFF. In DNA form, the CDR3 reads TGCGCCAGCAGCCGGAATTTTGACAGTAACACTGAAGCTTTCTTT.

This chain uses TRBV28 with TRBJ1-3, with 7 bases matching TRBD1. Per germline, CDR1 MDHEN and CDR2 SYDVKM. Germline trimming cut 1 base from V and 3 bases from J; bases unmatched to any gene: 6. The CDR3 is 16 residues long. For the CDR3, the DNA is TGTGCCAGCAGTTTATACGGGACAGCGATTGGAAACACCATATATTTT. Protein product: CASSLYGTAIGNTIYF.

The chain links TRBV9 to TRBJ2-1; a weak D match, TRBD2 (5 bases). The CDR3 runs to 15 residues. CDR1 is SGDLS, CDR2 YYNGEE, per germline. V lost 3 bases, J lost 0 bases, and 10 bases lay in between. The CDR3 loop is CASSGTLSSYNEQFF. CDR3 DNA sequence: TGTGCCAGCAGCGGGACTCTAAGCTCCTACAATGAGCAGTTCTTC.

The rearrangement links TRBV6-5 to TRBJ1-2; D is uncertain. Trimming removed 6 bases from V and 4 bases from J, with 15 bases in between. CDR3 length: 14 amino acids. CDR1 is MNHEY and CDR2 is SVGAGI in the germline V gene. CDR3 sequence (DNA): TGTGCCAGCAGCCTCCGGGTGGAGGGCTATGGCTACACCTTC. Protein: CASSLRVEGYGYTF.

The chain is built from TRBV19 and TRBJ1-1, with 8 bases fitting TRBD1. This CDR3 is 15 amino acids long. The trim removed 4 bases at V and 2 bases at J, leaving 6 bases unmatched. Germline V gives CDR1 LNHDA, CDR2 SQIVND (reference sequence). The DNA of the CDR3 is TGTGCCAGTAGTACGACAGGGGCAGGCAACACTGAAGCTTTCTTT. The encoded protein is CASSTTGAGNTEAFF.

This chain uses TRBV20-1 with TRBJ1-6; D may be TRBD1 (6 bases). The germline V and J ends were trimmed by 3 bases and 9 bases, with 9 bases remaining between them. In germline, CDR1 is DFQATT, CDR2 SNEGSKA (reference sequence). The CDR3 contains 12 residues. In DNA, the CDR3 is TGCAGTGCTAGTAAAGGGGGTTCACCCCTCCACTTT. This encodes CSASKGGSPLHF.

V and J are TRBV11-2 and TRBJ1-1; 9 bases are shared with TRBD1. Germline CDR1 and CDR2: SGHAT and FQNNGV. V shed 4 bases, J shed 7 bases, and the junction held 4 bases outside the gene matches. The CDR3 length is 13 residues. The CDR3 protein is CASSSGQGFEAFF. Here the CDR3 DNA reads TGTGCCAGCAGCTCGGGACAGGGCTTTGAAGCTTTCTTT.